There are many counts of the clone carrying this TCR beta chain. These data are taken from a study of read filtering for tumor transcriptome and immune sequencing. Whole-study context: Revised staging placed under ten patients in R-ISS I, about 17 in II, more than 5 in III.

This library used roughly 400 ng RNA and molecular barcoded adaptors spanning alpha/delta and beta/gamma chains. TCRdb reprocessed the reads via MiXCR and lists one record per CDR3 protein. The profile covers fewer than 25,000 distinct CDR3 sequences, with about 20% appearing a single time and about a sixth taken by the ten largest. V was pared by 1 base and J by 1 base, with 11 bases between. The CDR3 sequence is 15 residues long. Germline values: CDR1 SNHLY, CDR2 FYNNEI. Input material: a population of CD138-negative cells sorted from bone marrow. This TCR came from a donor at least 40 years old with multiple myeloma. The chain couples TRBV2 to TRBJ2-7; the D call may be TRBD1 or TRBD2 (5 bases each). As DNA, the CDR3 is TGTGCCAGCAGTGAAGGAGGGGCGCAGTCCTACGAGCAGTACTTC. Translated: CASSEGGAQSYEQYF.